This TCR beta chain was recorded in a study of blood T cell repertoires in COVID-19. Original data processing: Nucleated cell number was recorded as an estimate derived from reference gene primer amplification. TCRdb keeps only in-frame clones here, not all; method: immunoSEQ multiplex PCR. The V and J calls and clone size are taken from that table; D and trimming were inferred from the DNA. This table holds 150,000 to 200,000 clones, about 86% found once. In its sample, this clone was seen a few times. Germline assignment: CDR1 SGHTA and CDR2 FQGTGA. V lost 6 bases and J 9 bases, leaving 21 bases between the germline ends. This CDR3 comprises 15 residues.

Sample: peripheral blood. This rearrangement joins TRBV7-3 to TRBJ2-1; D not certain. This receptor was obtained from a human donor with acute or convalescent COVID-19. The donor label of this sample is uncertain. The CDR3 sequence: CASSATGSPWVEQFF. DNA of the CDR3: TGTGCCAGCAGTGCTACCGGGTCCCCTTGGGTTGAGCAGTTCTTC.